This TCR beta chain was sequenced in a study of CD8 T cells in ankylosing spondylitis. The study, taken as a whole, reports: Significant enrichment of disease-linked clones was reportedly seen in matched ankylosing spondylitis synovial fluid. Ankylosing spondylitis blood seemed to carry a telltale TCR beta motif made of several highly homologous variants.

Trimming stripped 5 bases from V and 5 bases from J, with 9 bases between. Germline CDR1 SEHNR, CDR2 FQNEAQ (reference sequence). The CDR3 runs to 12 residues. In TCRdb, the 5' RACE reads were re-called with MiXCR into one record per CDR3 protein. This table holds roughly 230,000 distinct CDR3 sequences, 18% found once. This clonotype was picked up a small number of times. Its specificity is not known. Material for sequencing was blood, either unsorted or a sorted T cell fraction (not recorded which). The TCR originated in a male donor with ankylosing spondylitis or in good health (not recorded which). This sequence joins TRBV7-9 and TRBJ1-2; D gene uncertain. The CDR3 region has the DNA TGTGCCAGCAGCGACGCGAGGTATGGCTACACCTTC. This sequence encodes CASSDARYGYTF.